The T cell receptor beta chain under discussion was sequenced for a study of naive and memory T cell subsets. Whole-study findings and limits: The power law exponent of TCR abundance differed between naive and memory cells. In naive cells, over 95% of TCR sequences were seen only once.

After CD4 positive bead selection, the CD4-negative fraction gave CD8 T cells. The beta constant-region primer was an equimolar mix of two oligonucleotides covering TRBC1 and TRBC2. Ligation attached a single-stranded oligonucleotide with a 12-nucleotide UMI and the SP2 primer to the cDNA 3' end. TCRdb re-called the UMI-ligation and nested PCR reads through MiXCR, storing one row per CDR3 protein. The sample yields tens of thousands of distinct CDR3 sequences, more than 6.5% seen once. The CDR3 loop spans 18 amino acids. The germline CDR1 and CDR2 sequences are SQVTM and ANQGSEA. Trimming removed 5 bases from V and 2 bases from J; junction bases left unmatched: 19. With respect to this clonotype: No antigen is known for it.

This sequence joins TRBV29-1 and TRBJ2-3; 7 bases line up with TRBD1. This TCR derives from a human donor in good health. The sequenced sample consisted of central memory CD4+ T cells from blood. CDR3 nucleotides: TGCAGCGTTCCAAAGGGGGCTTTATTGATGGGGAACACAGATACGCAGTATTTT. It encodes CSVPKGALLMGNTDTQYF.